A selection of T cell receptor beta chains follows, all from one sample in a study of Ad26.COV2.S vaccination and SARS-CoV-2 variants. Measured with immunoSEQ multiplex PCR; TCRdb has only the in-frame clones, and not every one. This sample carries 380,000 or so clones, about 80% of them seen once, and the ten largest clones take 7% to 9.5%. The sample consisted of peripheral blood, taken in a trial of Ad26.COV2.S vaccine versus placebo. The source of these receptors is a person between 18 and 60 years old who received the Ad26.COV2.S COVID-19 vaccine or a placebo. Both conserved end residues are part of each CDR3. D genes are given only for firm matches. A row's size may be missing; if present it is once, few, many or a size class.

D | J | V | size | DNA | CDR3
. | TRBJ2-3 | TRBV7-9 | . | TGTGCCAGCAGCTTAATCGGGACCCGCCGGGATACGCAGTATTTT | CASSLIGTRRDTQYF
. | TRBJ2-7 | TRBV19 | . | TGTGCCAGTAGTTGGGGTGGGACTTCCTACGAGCAGTACTTC | CASSWGGTSYEQYF
TRBD1 | TRBJ2-7 | TRBV29-1 | . | TGCAGCGTTGTTGGCTTAACACAGGGGACGAAGGGATACGAGCAGTACTTC | CSVVGLTQGTKGYEQYF
TRBD1 | TRBJ1-1 | TRBV7-9 | . | TGTGCCAGCAGACACTCTTGGGTGAGAGAGGGGGCGCGGAACACTGAAGCTTTCTTT | CASRHSWVREGARNTEAFF
. | TRBJ2-5 | TRBV11-1 | . | TGTGCCAGCAGCGGAGGAGGGGGCCAGGGAGAGACCCAGTACTTC | CASSGGGGQGETQYF
. | TRBJ2-7 | TRBV5-1 | . | TGCGCCAGCAGCCTCATTCCTCGGTCCTCCTACGAGCAGTACTTC | CASSLIPRSSYEQYF
. | TRBJ2-3 | TRBV9 | . | TGTGCCAGCAGCGTAGCGGGTCTTTTCACAGATACGCAGTATTTT | CASSVAGLFTDTQYF
. | TRBJ1-6 | TRBV10-3 | . | TGTGCCATCAGTGGTGTTTATCCTCTCAGTAATTCACCCCTCCACTTT | CAISGVYPLSNSPLHF
. | TRBJ2-2 | TRBV19 | . | TGTGCCAGTAGTTTCCCTGGGGATGGGGAGCTGTTTTTT | CASSFPGDGELFF
. | TRBJ2-3 | TRBV11-2 | . | TGTGCCAGCAGCTTAGTGGTAGGGGGGACGCAGTATTTT | CASSLVVGGTQYF
TRBD2 | TRBJ2-1 | TRBV9 | . | TGTGCCAGCAGCGTTGGACTAGCGAGAAGCTCCTACAATGAGCAGTTCTTC | CASSVGLARSSYNEQFF
TRBD2 | TRBJ2-1 | TRBV5-1 | . | TGCGCCAGCAGCTTCGGGACTAGTGAAGACAGGGAGCAGTTCTTC | CASSFGTSEDREQFF
. | TRBJ2-7 | TRBV7-2 | once | TGTGCCAGCAGCTTAGGACTGATAACCTACGAGCAGTACTTC | CASSLGLITYEQYF
. | TRBJ2-3 | TRBV19 | . | TGTGCCAGTAGTATAGTTTTTATCGGACAGTCTTCTAGCACAGATACGCAGTATTTT | CASSIVFIGQSSSTDTQYF
. | TRBJ2-5 | TRBV18 | . | TGTGCCAGCTCACCCAGCGGGCAAGAGACCCAGTACTTC | CASSPSGQETQYF
. | TRBJ1-1 | TRBV19 | . | TGTGCCAGTAGTACCCGACGGGTCGTGAACACTGAAGCTTTCTTT | CASSTRRVVNTEAFF
TRBD1 | TRBJ1-5 | TRBV28 | . | TGTGCCAGCAGTCCGTATCGACAGGGTTGGGCGCCCCAGCATTTT | CASSPYRQGWAPQHF
TRBD2 | TRBJ2-7 | TRBV27 | . | TGTGCCAGCTGCCCTCGAGCGGGAAGAACCTACGAGCAGTACTTC | CASCPRAGRTYEQYF
. | TRBJ1-2 | TRBV5-4 | many | TGTGCCAGCAGCAACGACCGGGCCGGCTACACCTTC | CASSNDRAGYTF
TRBD1 | TRBJ1-5 | TRBV4-1 | few | TGCGCCAGCAGCCAAGAAGGGGGCGATCAGCCCCAGCATTTT | CASSQEGGDQPQHF
TRBD1 | TRBJ1-1 | TRBV2 | once | TGTGCCAGCAGGGGGACAGGGATCACTGAAGCTTTCTTT | CASRGTGITEAFF
TRBD1 | TRBJ2-5 | TRBV7-8 | . | TGTGCCAGCAGCATATTAACAACCGGGACAGGGAAAGAGACCCAGTACTTC | CASSILTTGTGKETQYF
TRBD1 | TRBJ1-2 | TRBV19 | many | TGTGCCAGTAGTCTCCAGACAGGGGGATACTATGGCTACACCTTC | CASSLQTGGYYGYTF
. | TRBJ2-1 | TRBV5-1 | few | TGCGCCAGCAGCTTGAAGGCGGGGAGCTCCTACAATGAGCAGTTCTTC | CASSLKAGSSYNEQFF
. | TRBJ2-2 | TRBV2 | . | TGTGCCAGCGCCCTTGGGGGTTGGACCGGGGAGCTGTTTTTT | CASALGGWTGELFF
. | TRBJ1-3 | TRBV6-1 | . | TGTGCCAGCAGTGAGCATGGGGGGCCTGGAAACACCATATATTTT | CASSEHGGPGNTIYF
. | TRBJ2-6 | TRBV5-4 | . | TGTGCCAGCAGCCCCTACCTCTCTGGGGCCAACGTCCTGACTTTC | CASSPYLSGANVLTF
. | TRBJ2-1 | TRBV7-6 | once | TGTGCCAGCAGCTTATTTTCAGCTAACAATGAGCAGTTCTTC | CASSLFSANNEQFF
. | TRBJ2-7 | TRBV18 | . | TGTGCCAGCTCACCAGGCTTAGTCTCGCCCTACGAGCAGTACTTC | CASSPGLVSPYEQYF
. | TRBJ1-5 | TRBV7-6 | . | TGTGCCAGCAGCTTAGGAGTGCGTCAGCCCCAGCATTTT | CASSLGVRQPQHF
TRBD2 | TRBJ2-1 | TRBV4-1 | . | TGCGCCAGCAGCGAGGGACTAGCGGGCTCCTACAATGAGCAGTTCTTC | CASSEGLAGSYNEQFF
. | TRBJ2-5 | TRBV5-6 | . | TGTGCCAGCAGCTTGGCAGGGTCCGAGACCCAGTACTTC | CASSLAGSETQYF
. | TRBJ1-4 | TRBV7-9 | once | TGTGCCAGCAGCTTAGAGGGGCGTACGGCTAATGAAAAACTGTTTTTT | CASSLEGRTANEKLFF
TRBD1 | TRBJ2-7 | TRBV2 | . | TGTGCCAGCAGCGCCTGGGACAGGGGGTTTCTCGAGCAGTACTTC | CASSAWDRGFLEQYF
. | TRBJ2-6 | TRBV4-3 | . | TGCGCCAGCAGCCAAGGGGGGGCGGCTGGGGCCAACGTCCTGACTTTC | CASSQGGAAGANVLTF
. | TRBJ2-3 | TRBV27 | . | TGTGCCAGCAGCCCTGTGGAGGACATGGATACGCAGTATTTT | CASSPVEDMDTQYF
TRBD1 | TRBJ1-5 | TRBV24-1 | . | TGTGCCACCAGAAGAGAGGCAGGGGGCCGGGATCAGCCCCAGCATTTT | CATRREAGGRDQPQHF
. | TRBJ2-4 | TRBV7-2 | . | TGTGCCAGCAGCTTAGCGGACATTCAGTACTTC | CASSLADIQYF
. | TRBJ1-1 | TRBV2 | . | TGTGCCAATCACCGACGGGCCAACACTGAAGCTTTCTTT | CANHRRANTEAFF
TRBD1 | TRBJ2-7 | TRBV4-1 | . | TGCGCCAGCAGCATCCAGGGAACAAACAGGGGGCTCATCTACGAGCAGTACTTC | CASSIQGTNRGLIYEQYF
. | TRBJ1-2 | TRBV2 | . | TGTGCCAGCGGGGAGGGAATCGGCTATGGCTACACCTTC | CASGEGIGYGYTF
. | TRBJ1-4 | TRBV6-1 | few | TGTGCCAGCAGTGCCTTTGGACGGATACCTAATGAAAAACTGTTTTTT | CASSAFGRIPNEKLFF
. | TRBJ2-3 | TRBV7-3 | . | TGTGCCAGCAGCTTACTGTCTTCAACAGATACGCAGTATTTT | CASSLLSSTDTQYF
. | TRBJ2-1 | TRBV11-2 | . | TGTGCCAGCAGCTTCGGGGGAAATGAGCAGTTCTTC | CASSFGGNEQFF
TRBD2 | TRBJ2-6 | TRBV5-1 | . | TGCGCCAGCAGCTTCGGACTAGCGGGGCGCTCTGGGGCCAACGTCCTGACTTTC | CASSFGLAGRSGANVLTF
. | TRBJ2-3 | TRBV15 | . | TGTGCCACCAGCAGAGATCTTGCGGTGCTCACAGATACGCAGTATTTT | CATSRDLAVLTDTQYF